One TCR beta chain is described in this entry. The entry originates in a study of blood T cell repertoires in COVID-19. About the research overall: Material from acute and convalescent COVID-19 was sourced from the United States, Italy and Spain. Nucleic acid was either cDNA or gDNA, and it came from T cells, B-cell-depleted T cells, or PBMCs.

Original data processing: Reference gene primer amplification gave estimated nucleated cell counts. Only in-frame clones appear in the TCRdb table, and some are missing; sequencing was by immunoSEQ multiplex PCR. The DNA gave D and trimming, while V, J and clone size come from that table. The table includes some 270,000 clones, around 90% detected once. The clonotype originates from a woman aged 55 to 70 with COVID-19, enrolled during active disease. Material for sequencing was peripheral blood.

The CDR3, as DNA: TGTGCCAGCAGCCCCCGTGGGGGCCGAAGCACAGATACGCAGTATTTT. This sequence encodes CASSPRGGRSTDTQYF. The chain couples TRBV7-9 to TRBJ2-3; a weak D match, TRBD1 (6 bases). Germline-derived CDR1 and CDR2 are SEHNR and FQNEAQ (reference sequence). V lost 5 bases, J lost 0 bases, and 15 bases lay in between. The CDR3 is made up of 16 amino acids.